Listed below are T cell receptor beta chains from one sample, sequenced in a study of OX40 agonist ivuxolimab in advanced cancers. Using immunoSEQ multiplex PCR, the repertoire was profiled, and TCRdb retains in-frame clones only, with some absent. In the table there are 66,000 or so clones, roughly 90% of which are singletons. The specimen comprised CD4+ or CD8+ T cells sorted from blood, sampled in a trial of the OX40 agonist ivuxolimab. The receptors here all came from an adult with an advanced solid tumor such as melanoma, head and neck, liver or kidney cancer. Both conserved end residues are part of each CDR3. D genes are given only for firm matches. The listing skips clone size in some rows; elsewhere it reads once, few, many or a size class.

j_gene,v_gene,abundance,d_gene,CDR3aa,CDR3nt
TRBJ2-5,TRBV2,.,.,CASRYSRAETQYF,TGTGCCAGCAGATACAGCAGGGCCGAGACCCAGTACTTC
TRBJ1-4,TRBV2,.,.,CASSEASGKLFF,TGTGCCAGCAGTGAAGCTTCGGGAAAACTGTTTTTT
TRBJ1-2,TRBV5-4,.,TRBD1,CASRLWGQGAGVYGYTF,TGTGCCAGCAGATTATGGGGACAGGGGGCCGGGGTCTATGGCTACACCTTC
TRBJ2-2,TRBV6-4,.,.,CASSPFTVNTGELFF,TGTGCCAGCAGTCCTTTTACGGTGAACACCGGGGAGCTGTTTTTT
TRBJ2-1,TRBV11-2,.,TRBD2,CASNPGTSVNEQFF,TGTGCCAGCAATCCCGGGACTAGCGTCAATGAGCAGTTCTTC
TRBJ2-7,TRBV7-2,.,.,CASSPIQAATYEQYF,TGTGCCAGCAGCCCAATTCAAGCGGCTACCTACGAGCAGTACTTC
TRBJ2-3,TRBV5-1,.,.,CASITGTHRTDTQYF,TGCGCCAGTATTACCGGGACGCACCGCACAGATACGCAGTATTTT
TRBJ1-1,TRBV6-5,.,.,CASRHYGTSNTEAFF,TGTGCCAGCAGACACTACGGGACGTCGAACACTGAAGCTTTCTTT
TRBJ1-3,TRBV10-1,.,.,CASSEDSSNSGNTIYF,TGCGCCAGCAGTGAGGACAGCTCTAACTCTGGAAACACCATATATTTT
TRBJ1-1,TRBV14,.,.,CASSQSGMNTEAFF,TGTGCCAGCAGCCAATCGGGGATGAACACTGAAGCTTTCTTT
TRBJ1-2,TRBV6-1,.,TRBD1,CASSEAGDSYGYTF,TGTGCCAGCAGTGAAGCGGGGGACAGCTATGGCTACACCTTC
TRBJ1-2,TRBV7-2,once,.,CASSTSPGPGHGYTF,TGTGCCAGCAGCACCAGTCCAGGGCCGGGTCATGGCTACACCTTC
TRBJ2-5,TRBV7-6,.,.,CASSTRWETQYF,TGTGCCAGCAGCACGCGGTGGGAGACCCAGTACTTC
TRBJ1-2,TRBV7-2,.,.,CASSPGAGGYTF,TGTGCCAGCAGCCCAGGCGCGGGCGGCTACACCTTC
TRBJ2-7,TRBV7-8,.,.,CASSLAGEQYF,TGTGCCAGCAGCTTAGCGGGCGAGCAGTACTTC
TRBJ1-5,TRBV9,.,.,CASSVEEDQPQHF,TGTGCCAGCAGCGTAGAGGAGGATCAGCCCCAGCATTTT
TRBJ2-3,TRBV7-8,.,.,CASSVIGGITDTQYF,TGTGCCAGCAGCGTGATAGGCGGGATCACAGATACGCAGTATTTT
TRBJ1-4,TRBV30,once,.,CAWRGAQGEKLFF,TGTGCCTGGAGGGGGGCGCAGGGTGAAAAACTGTTTTTT
TRBJ2-1,TRBV7-3,.,.,CASSLTSSGLFRSYNEQFF,TGTGCCAGCAGCTTAACGTCAAGCGGGTTGTTTCGCTCCTACAATGAGCAGTTCTTC
TRBJ2-3,TRBV7-9,few,.,CASSPADTQYF,TGTGCCAGCAGTCCCGCAGATACGCAGTATTTT
TRBJ1-1,TRBV5-1,.,.,CASSLGRQTNTEAFF,TGCGCCAGCAGCTTGGGTCGGCAGACGAACACTGAAGCTTTCTTT
TRBJ1-2,TRBV10-3,.,.,CAIAGEGDGYTF,TGTGCCATCGCGGGGGAGGGAGATGGCTACACCTTC
TRBJ1-3,TRBV30,.,.,CAWDFTGNTIYF,TGTGCCTGGGACTTCACAGGAAACACCATATATTTT
TRBJ2-5,TRBV11-2,.,.,CASSLIPGSQETQYF,TGTGCCAGCAGCTTAATCCCAGGTAGTCAAGAGACCCAGTACTTC
TRBJ1-5,TRBV23-1,.,.,CASSQSGRANQPQHF,TGCGCCAGCAGTCAATCGGGGAGGGCCAATCAGCCCCAGCATTTT
TRBJ2-3,TRBV29-1,.,TRBD1,CSVTGVLGTDTQYF,TGCAGCGTTACAGGGGTGCTTGGCACAGATACGCAGTATTTT
TRBJ1-5,TRBV29-1,.,.,CSVGHLNQPQHF,TGCAGCGTGGGACATCTGAATCAGCCCCAGCATTTT
TRBJ2-7,TRBV21-1,.,.,CASRGAGHEQYF,TGTGCCAGTAGGGGAGCGGGCCACGAGCAGTACTTC
TRBJ1-2,TRBV6-5,once,TRBD1,CASSYSTGRSGYTF,TGTGCCAGCAGTTACTCGACAGGGAGGAGTGGCTACACCTTC
TRBJ1-5,TRBV4-1,.,.,CASSQIDMGMVNQPQHF,TGCGCCAGCAGCCAAATTGACATGGGCATGGTTAATCAGCCCCAGCATTTT
TRBJ2-2,TRBV5-1,.,.,CASSRTGQSNTGELFF,TGCGCCAGCAGCCGGACTGGACAGAGCAACACCGGGGAGCTGTTTTTT
TRBJ2-3,TRBV6-6,once,.,CASGTQSTDTQYF,TGTGCCTCCGGGACGCAAAGCACAGATACGCAGTATTTT
TRBJ1-1,TRBV6-5,.,.,CASSYSRPTEAFF,TGTGCCAGCAGTTACTCGAGACCCACTGAAGCTTTCTTT
TRBJ2-3,TRBV2,.,.,CASSTSTDTQYF,TGTGCCAGCAGTACTAGCACAGATACGCAGTATTTT
TRBJ1-5,TRBV30,.,.,CAWSKGGFSRPQHF,TGTGCCTGGAGTAAAGGGGGATTTTCTCGGCCCCAGCATTTT
TRBJ2-7,TRBV11-2,.,.,CASSFGAGRTYEQYF,TGTGCCAGCAGCTTTGGTGCAGGACGAACCTACGAGCAGTACTTC
TRBJ1-5,TRBV19,.,.,CASRPPEGNLGPQHF,TGTGCCAGTAGACCCCCAGAGGGGAATCTGGGGCCCCAGCATTTT
TRBJ1-1,TRBV6-6,.,.,CASSYREYTEAFF,TGTGCCAGCAGTTACAGGGAATACACTGAAGCTTTCTTT
TRBJ2-3,TRBV28,.,TRBD2,CASSGGGKDTQYF,TGTGCCAGCAGCGGCGGGGGTAAAGATACGCAGTATTTT
TRBJ2-7,TRBV6-5,.,.,CASKRSLDEQYF,TGTGCCAGCAAAAGGTCTTTGGACGAGCAGTACTTC
TRBJ1-1,TRBV6-5,.,.,CASSSPGRNTEAFF,TGTGCCAGCTCCTCCCCCGGCAGAAACACTGAAGCTTTCTTT
TRBJ1-3,TRBV7-9,.,.,CASSLERDGNTIYF,TGTGCCAGCAGCTTAGAAAGGGATGGAAACACCATATATTTT
TRBJ2-3,TRBV19,.,TRBD1,CASTGQGTDTQYF,TGTGCCAGTACAGGACAGGGCACAGATACGCAGTATTTT
TRBJ2-2,TRBV28,.,.,CASSSPRTDYTGELFF,TGTGCCAGCAGTTCCCCTAGGACAGATTACACCGGGGAGCTGTTTTTT
TRBJ1-4,TRBV7-2,.,.,CASREGVNEKLFF,TGTGCCAGCAGGGAGGGGGTTAATGAAAAACTGTTTTTT
TRBJ1-1,TRBV5-8,.,.,CASSNTGSVTEAFF,TGTGCCAGCAGCAACACAGGTTCTGTCACTGAAGCTTTCTTT
TRBJ2-3,TRBV5-1,.,.,CASSLRLAGGTDTQYF,TGCGCCAGCAGCTTGCGACTAGCAGGGGGCACAGATACGCAGTATTTT
TRBJ2-3,TRBV18,few,.,CASSPQGTTDTQYF,TGTGCCAGCTCACCCCAGGGGACCACAGATACGCAGTATTTT
TRBJ1-1,TRBV5-1,.,TRBD1,CARFQGRVKGQGCYTEAFF,TGCGCCAGGTTCCAGGGGAGGGTAAAGGGACAGGGATGCTACACTGAAGCTTTCTTT
TRBJ2-1,TRBV11-3,.,TRBD1,CASSGGQGNISSYNEQFF,TGTGCCAGCAGCGGGGGACAGGGGAATATTAGCTCCTACAATGAGCAGTTCTTC
TRBJ1-2,TRBV28,.,.,CASSSELKGGFWGYTF,TGTGCCAGCAGTTCAGAATTGAAAGGGGGATTCTGGGGCTACACCTTC
TRBJ2-7,TRBV7-2,.,.,CASSIGGGYEQYF,TGTGCCAGCAGCATTGGTGGGGGGTACGAGCAGTACTTC